These T cell receptor beta chains were read from a single sample in a study of T-cell memory formation after mild COVID-19. TCRdb passed the 5' RACE reads through MiXCR, listing each CDR3 protein once. The sample records 350,000 to 450,000 distinct CDR3 sequences, approximately 15% being singletons. Sequences were obtained from PBMCs or a T cell subset sorted from them (not recorded which). The origin of the receptors is a man aged 18 to 30 who had mild COVID-19 (a few samples of this study predate the infection). Cell type and time point are not known. The CDR3 runs from the conserved cysteine through the conserved F or W. The order of the fields is CDR3 protein, CDR3 DNA, J gene, clone size, V gene, D gene. D genes are given only for firm matches. A row's size may be missing; if present it is once, few, many or a size class.

CDR3aa: CSVDRGGNGELFF
CDR3nt: TGCAGCGTTGATAGGGGGGGCAACGGGGAGCTGTTTTTT
j_gene: TRBJ2-2
abundance: .
v_gene: TRBV29-1
d_gene: .

CDR3aa: CASSVLGQGYDEQYF
CDR3nt: TGTGCCAGCAGCGTACTCGGACAGGGGTACGACGAGCAGTACTTC
j_gene: TRBJ2-7
abundance: few
v_gene: TRBV7-8
d_gene: TRBD1

CDR3aa: CSGHQTGVNYEQYF
CDR3nt: TGCAGCGGACATCAGACAGGGGTAAACTACGAGCAGTACTTC
j_gene: TRBJ2-7
abundance: few
v_gene: TRBV20-1
d_gene: TRBD1

CDR3aa: CASSLEAGEQFF
CDR3nt: TGTGCCAGCAGCTTGGAGGCCGGGGAGCAGTTCTTC
j_gene: TRBJ2-1
abundance: few
v_gene: TRBV5-6
d_gene: .

CDR3aa: CASSILAGSGETQYF
CDR3nt: TGCGCCAGCAGTATACTAGCGGGGTCTGGAGAGACCCAGTACTTC
j_gene: TRBJ2-5
abundance: .
v_gene: TRBV5-1
d_gene: TRBD2

CDR3aa: CASSHGQGYNEQFF
CDR3nt: TGTGCCAGCAGCCATGGACAGGGTTACAATGAGCAGTTCTTC
j_gene: TRBJ2-1
abundance: few
v_gene: TRBV7-2
d_gene: TRBD1

CDR3aa: CASRGTVDQEAFF
CDR3nt: TGTGCCAGCAGAGGAACGGTGGATCAGGAAGCTTTCTTT
j_gene: TRBJ1-1
abundance: .
v_gene: TRBV27
d_gene: .

CDR3aa: CATRRSGPLYEQYF
CDR3nt: TGTGCCACTCGTCGGTCGGGCCCTCTCTACGAGCAGTACTTC
j_gene: TRBJ2-7
abundance: few
v_gene: TRBV24-1
d_gene: .

CDR3aa: CATSDFPGQYNEQFF
CDR3nt: TGTGCCACCAGTGATTTCCCGGGACAGTACAATGAGCAGTTCTTC
j_gene: TRBJ2-1
abundance: few
v_gene: TRBV24-1
d_gene: TRBD1

CDR3aa: CASIGTSGGYEQYF
CDR3nt: TGTGCCAGCATAGGGACTAGCGGGGGCTACGAGCAGTACTTC
j_gene: TRBJ2-7
abundance: .
v_gene: TRBV5-6
d_gene: TRBD2

CDR3aa: CASSYSKGGAETQYF
CDR3nt: TGTGCCAGCAGTTACTCGAAGGGGGGGGCGGAGACCCAGTACTTC
j_gene: TRBJ2-5
abundance: .
v_gene: TRBV6-5
d_gene: .

CDR3aa: CASSRGQGLSYGYTF
CDR3nt: TGCGCCAGCAGCCGAGGACAGGGGCTCAGCTATGGCTACACCTTC
j_gene: TRBJ1-2
abundance: .
v_gene: TRBV5-1
d_gene: TRBD1

CDR3aa: CASSLPTGRSRAFF
CDR3nt: TGCGCCAGCAGCTTGCCGACAGGGCGTAGTCGAGCTTTCTTT
j_gene: TRBJ1-1
abundance: few
v_gene: TRBV5-1
d_gene: TRBD1

CDR3aa: CASSPRDPTSGTEAFF
CDR3nt: TGTGCCAGCTCACCCCGAGACCCAACTTCGGGCACTGAAGCTTTCTTT
j_gene: TRBJ1-1
abundance: .
v_gene: TRBV18
d_gene: .

CDR3aa: CASSESTSGKAQYF
CDR3nt: TGCGCCAGCAGTGAGTCGACTAGCGGAAAGGCCCAGTACTTC
j_gene: TRBJ2-5
abundance: .
v_gene: TRBV10-1
d_gene: TRBD2